This T cell receptor (beta chain) was obtained from a study of long-term antiretroviral therapy in people with HIV. Regarding the study as a whole: Pre-ART clonal expansions dominated every time point's repertoire.

A remark on this clone: Antigen: not known.

With survey level as its setting, the immunoSEQ assay was v3.0. TCRdb's table, derived via immunoSEQ multiplex PCR, lists solely in-frame clones and lacks some. Of over 9,000 clones in the sample, around 83% were seen once. HIV-positive participants were all treated in the United States. The CDR3 loop spans 13 amino acids. CDR1 is SGHNT and CDR2 is YENEEA in the germline V gene. V shed 8 bases, J shed 4 bases, and the junction held 3 bases outside the gene matches. This receptor was taken from a man in his forties with HIV. The gene calls are TRBV11-3 and TRBJ1-3, with 9 bases fitting TRBD1. The sequenced sample was unsorted PBMCs, obtained 1.2 years after starting antiretroviral therapy. The CDR3 is CASSDRGGNTIYF. CDR3 DNA sequence: TGTGCCAGCTCGGACAGGGGAGGAAACACCATATATTTT.